This TCR beta chain comes out of a study of OX40 agonist ivuxolimab in advanced cancers. Generated by immunoSEQ multiplex PCR, the TCRdb table keeps only in-frame clones and is missing some. The repertoire holds nearly 80,000 clones, with around 94% as singletons. CDR1 SGHVS and CDR2 FNYEAQ come from the germline V gene. The CDR3 is 15 amino acids. The V gene end was trimmed by 1 base and the J gene end by 5 bases; junction bases not matched to a gene: 7. V usage is TRBV7-6 and J usage is TRBJ1-1; 7 bases match TRBD1. This clonotype was obtained from an adult with an advanced solid tumor such as melanoma, head and neck, liver or kidney cancer. The specimen comprised CD4+ or CD8+ T cells sorted from blood, sampled in a trial of the OX40 agonist ivuxolimab. The CDR3 reads CASSLVPGGRTEAFF. Here the CDR3 DNA reads TGTGCCAGCAGCTTAGTTCCAGGGGGACGTACTGAAGCTTTCTTT.